A selection of T cell receptor beta chains follows, all from one sample in a study of blood T cells in healthy people across ages. TCRdb re-called the 5' RACE reads with MiXCR, one entry per CDR3 protein. Here the sample spans hundreds of thousands of distinct CDR3 sequences, around 46% being singletons. Sequencing input: blood. These receptors were obtained from a woman in her sixties or seventies in good health. Each CDR3 is given with its conserved first and last residue. A D gene is named only where the DNA matches it firmly. Rows give clone size only sometimes, using once, few, many, or a class for an expanded clone.

clone_size	j_call	d_call	v_call	cdr3_aa	cdr3_nt
-	TRBJ1-1	-	TRBV7-9	CASSPTKQGNTEAFF	TGTGCCAGCAGCCCCACCAAACAGGGGAACACTGAAGCTTTCTTT
-	TRBJ2-1	TRBD2	TRBV11-2	CASSPGPETSGRRLGEETQFF	TGTGCCAGCAGCCCCGGACCCGAAACTAGCGGGAGACGTTTGGGTGAAGAGACCCAGTTCTTC
many	TRBJ2-3	TRBD2	TRBV7-2	CASSPLWEGSSKLRTDTQYF	TGTGCCAGCAGCCCACTCTGGGAGGGAAGCTCGAAGTTACGCACAGATACGCAGTATTTT
many	TRBJ2-5	-	TRBV29-1	CSVEGLQETQYF	TGCAGCGTTGAAGGCCTCCAAGAGACCCAGTACTTC
-	TRBJ2-7	TRBD2	TRBV9	CASRRLAGGDNEQYF	TGTGCCAGCAGACGACTAGCGGGAGGGGACAATGAGCAGTACTTC
-	TRBJ1-6	-	TRBV10-3	CAISDRAGENSPLHF	TGTGCCATCAGTGATAGGGCAGGGGAGAATTCACCCCTCCACTTT
-	TRBJ2-3	-	TRBV11-1	CASSVAQGPDTQYF	TGTGCCAGCAGCGTCGCCCAGGGCCCAGATACTCAGTATTTT
many	TRBJ2-1	-	TRBV20-1	CSARRDTYNEQFF	TGCAGTGCTAGACGAGACACGTACAATGAGCAGTTCTTC
few	TRBJ2-1	-	TRBV5-1	CASVGYSGAGDHNEQFF	TGCGCCAGCGTTGGTTACTCGGGGGCAGGGGACCACAATGAGCAGTTCTTC
-	TRBJ2-7	-	TRBV7-2	CASGTLGATDYNEQYF	TGTGCCAGCGGTACCCTAGGCGCTACCGATTACAATGAGCAGTACTTC
-	TRBJ1-1	-	TRBV27	CASSFGTPNTEAFF	TGTGCCAGCAGTTTTGGGACACCGAACACTGAAGCTTTCTTT
few	TRBJ1-1	TRBD1	TRBV12-3/TRBV12-4	CASSFSGTANTEAFF	TGTGCCAGCAGTTTTTCCGGGACAGCGAACACTGAAGCTTTCTTT
-	TRBJ2-1	TRBD2	TRBV20-1	CSASAPGLVGYNEQFF	TGCAGTGCTTCCGCTCCGGGACTAGTGGGATACAATGAGCAGTTCTTC
few	TRBJ2-1	-	TRBV20-1	CSARDQGVDYEQFF	TGCAGTGCTAGAGATCAGGGTGTGGACTATGAGCAGTTCTTC
-	TRBJ2-7	-	TRBV6-2/TRBV6-3	CACSYSQGYEQYF	TGTGCCTGCAGTTACTCGCAGGGTTACGAGCAGTACTTC
few	TRBJ2-3	TRBD2	TRBV24-1	CATSGRGGQTDTQYF	TGTGCCACCAGTGGACGGGGGGGTCAGACAGATACGCAGTATTTT
few	TRBJ1-1	TRBD1	TRBV6-2/TRBV6-3	CASSPVPGQGPNTEAFF	TGTGCCAGCAGTCCTGTCCCGGGACAGGGGCCTAACACTGAAGCTTTCTTT
-	TRBJ2-4	-	TRBV20-1	CSASGDRAKNIQYF	TGCAGTGCTAGTGGGGATCGCGCCAAAAACATTCAGTACTTC
-	TRBJ2-3	TRBD2	TRBV6-2/TRBV6-3	CASRRAAGVNTDTQYF	TGTGCCAGCAGACGAGCAGCGGGAGTAAACACAGATACGCAGTATTTT
few	TRBJ2-3	TRBD1	TRBV9	CASSVKGAVDTDTQYF	TGTGCCAGCAGCGTGAAGGGGGCGGTAGACACAGATACGCAGTATTTT
few	TRBJ2-1	-	TRBV2	CASSQGVEQFF	TGTGCCAGCAGTCAGGGAGTAGAGCAGTTCTTC
-	TRBJ1-5	-	TRBV20-1	CSAARQGITQPQHF	TGCAGTGCAGCCCGTCAAGGGATCACGCAGCCCCAGCATTTT
-	TRBJ2-1	TRBD2	TRBV6-2/TRBV6-3	CASNLSGGPYNEQFF	TGTGCCAGCAACCTTAGCGGGGGACCCTACAATGAGCAGTTCTTC
-	TRBJ2-3	-	TRBV9	CASSKTPRSPTCPQYF	TGTGCCAGCAGCAAAACTCCCCGGAGCCCCACATGTCCGCAGTATTTT
-	TRBJ1-5	TRBD1	TRBV6-2/TRBV6-3	CASSQGQYSNQPQHF	TGTGCCAGCAGCCAGGGACAGTATAGCAATCAGCCCCAGCATTTT
few	TRBJ1-6	-	TRBV20-1	CSASRGDNSPLHF	TGCAGTGCTAGTCGGGGAGACAATTCACCCCTCCACTTT
-	TRBJ2-3	TRBD2	TRBV18	CAGRTSGTSTDTQYF	TGTGCCGGCCGGACTAGCGGAACTAGCACAGATACGCAGTATTTT
-	TRBJ2-3	-	TRBV27	CASRGDEFTDTQYF	TGTGCCAGCAGGGGAGATGAGTTCACAGATACGCAGTATTTT
-	TRBJ2-3	-	TRBV28	CASSVPMGTQYF	TGTGCCAGCAGTGTCCCGATGGGTACGCAGTATTTT
-	TRBJ2-7	TRBD2	TRBV11-2	CASSFLAGEPYEQYF	TGTGCCAGCAGCTTCTTAGCGGGAGAGCCCTACGAGCAGTACTTC
-	TRBJ2-7	-	TRBV3-1	CASSPRRTGTEQYF	TGTGCCAGCAGCCCCCGACGGACTGGTACGGAGCAGTACTTC
-	TRBJ1-5	-	TRBV20-1	CSARDQAGSNQPQHF	TGCAGTGCTAGAGATCAGGCAGGGAGCAATCAGCCCCAGCATTTT
-	TRBJ1-2	-	TRBV7-2	CASSLEVRGPNYGYTF	TGTGCCAGCAGCTTAGAGGTGCGGGGACCAAACTATGGCTACACCTTC
few	TRBJ2-1	-	TRBV4-3	CASSQDLGGEQFF	TGCGCCAGCAGCCAAGATTTGGGTGGCGAGCAGTTCTTC
-	TRBJ2-1	-	TRBV25-1	CASSDQGGMFF	TGTGCCAGCAGTGATCAGGGGGGGATGTTCTTC
-	TRBJ2-1	TRBD1	TRBV5-1	CASSSTGGAYEQFF	TGCGCCAGCAGCAGCACAGGGGGAGCCTACGAGCAGTTCTTC
-	TRBJ2-7	TRBD2	TRBV4-3	CASSLIRGTSADNEQYF	TGCGCCAGCAGCCTGATAAGGGGGACTAGCGCTGACAACGAGCAGTACTTC
-	TRBJ2-4	-	TRBV10-3	CANINRVSQNIQYF	TGTGCCAACATTAACAGGGTCTCCCAAAACATTCAGTACTTC
few	TRBJ1-4	TRBD1	TRBV14	CASSLLGQDPEKLFF	TGTGCCAGCAGCCTCTTAGGACAGGACCCTGAAAAACTGTTTTTT
-	TRBJ2-7	-	TRBV20-1	CSASQLTEGYEQYF	TGCAGTGCTAGCCAACTAACGGAGGGCTACGAGCAGTACTTC
-	TRBJ1-5	-	TRBV7-2	CASSLAARPQHF	TGTGCCAGCAGCTTAGCAGCTCGGCCCCAGCATTTT
-	TRBJ2-1	TRBD2	TRBV11-2	CASSLGPAGGLYEQFF	TGTGCCAGCAGCTTAGGTCCAGCGGGGGGGCTGTATGAGCAGTTCTTC
-	TRBJ2-5	TRBD2	TRBV20-1	CSAPPRGRADGETQYF	TGCAGTGCTCCCCCCCGGGGGAGGGCCGATGGGGAGACCCAGTACTTC
-	TRBJ2-5	TRBD1	TRBV28	CAHQMGQGNRETQYF	TGTGCCCATCAGATGGGACAGGGGAACCGAGAGACCCAGTACTTC